This T cell receptor beta chain was recorded in a study of blood T cell repertoires in COVID-19. At the level of the study: Acute and convalescent COVID-19 samples came from the United States, Italy and Spain.

Sequenced by immunoSEQ multiplex PCR; TCRdb stores in-frame clones only, minus some. This table holds 150,000 or so clones, over 60% found once. CDR1 and CDR2 from the germline V gene are SEHNR and FQNEAQ (reference sequence). With 3 bases clipped from V and 7 bases from J, the junction kept 13 bases outside the gene matches. The CDR3 length is 17 residues. The specimen was peripheral blood. The V gene is TRBV7-9, the J gene TRBJ2-7; 12 nucleotides match TRBD2. The sequence was collected from an elderly woman with active or convalescent COVID-19. In DNA form, the CDR3 reads TGTGCCAGCAGCTTGGGGGGCGGACTAGCGGGACGTCGGGAGCAGTACTTC. This gives the protein CASSLGGGLAGRREQYF.